This is a list of T cell receptor beta chains from one sample in a study of shared clonotypes between healthy human individuals. The method was immunoSEQ multiplex PCR; TCRdb's version includes in-frame clones alone and lacks a portion of them. Of approximately 720,000 clones in the sample, approximately 79% were seen once. The sequencing sample was made of memory CD4+ T cells sorted from blood. The receptors here all came from a woman aged 30 to 39 in good health. CDR3s include the opening cysteine and the closing phenylalanine or tryptophan. A D gene is named only where the DNA matches it firmly. Rows give clone size only sometimes, using once, few, many, or a class for an expanded clone.

.,once,TRBV2,TRBJ1-3,CASGWSSGNTIYF,TGTGCCAGCGGATGGAGCTCTGGAAACACCATATATTTT
.,few,TRBV19,TRBJ1-2,CASSVQRNYGYTF,TGTGCCAGTAGTGTTCAGAGAAACTATGGCTACACCTTC
.,.,TRBV5-1,TRBJ2-2,CASSGDITGELFF,TGCGCCAGCAGCGGGGATATCACCGGGGAGCTGTTTTTT
TRBD1,many,TRBV19,TRBJ1-1,CASSIGGTGTNTEAFF,TGTGCCAGTAGTATAGGTGGGACAGGGACGAACACTGAAGCTTTCTTT
TRBD1,.,TRBV5-6,TRBJ2-6,CASERTGDYGANVLTF,TGTGCCAGCGAGCGGACAGGGGATTATGGGGCCAACGTCCTGACTTTC
.,.,TRBV18,TRBJ1-1,CASSPELGGTEAFF,TGTGCCAGCTCACCAGAGTTGGGGGGCACTGAAGCTTTCTTT
.,.,TRBV7-8,TRBJ1-1,CASRSQQNTEAFF,TGTGCCAGCAGGTCCCAACAGAACACTGAAGCTTTCTTT
TRBD1,once,TRBV7-9,TRBJ1-2,CASSLGQGALYGYTF,TGTGCCAGCAGCTTAGGACAGGGGGCCCTCTATGGCTACACCTTC
TRBD2,.,TRBV19,TRBJ2-4,CASRSRGGSQNIQYF,TGTGCCAGTAGGAGTCGGGGCGGGAGTCAAAACATTCAGTACTTC
.,.,TRBV28,TRBJ1-4,CASLDWTGGVVFF,TGTGCCAGCCTGGACTGGACTGGGGGGGTGGTGTTTTTT
.,.,TRBV6-5,TRBJ1-5,CAITQKQGQGQPQHF,TGTGCCATCACCCAAAAACAGGGTCAGGGTCAGCCCCAGCATTTT
TRBD1,.,TRBV28,TRBJ2-3,CASMFRGRDTQYF,TGTGCCAGCATGTTTAGGGGGCGGGATACGCAGTATTTT